Presented here are 10 T cell receptor beta chains from one specimen sequenced in a study of blood T cell repertoires in COVID-19. Using immunoSEQ multiplex PCR, the repertoire was profiled, and TCRdb retains in-frame clones only, with some absent. Here the sample spans 65,000 to 90,000 clones, approximately 80% being singletons. Material for sequencing was peripheral blood. These receptors originate from a man older than 75 with active or convalescent COVID-19.

This sequence joins TRBV19 and TRBJ2-6, with TRBD1 as a possible D gene (5 bases). There are 16 residues in the CDR3. Germline CDR1 reads LNHDA; CDR2 reads SQIVND (reference sequence). V was trimmed by 7 bases and J by 1 base, leaving 14 bases between them. DNA of the CDR3: TGTGCCAGTACCAACCCAGGGCCTTCTGGGGCCAACGTCCTGACTTTC. It codes for CASTNPGPSGANVLTF.

V gene TRBV10-1 combines with J gene TRBJ2-1; D is possibly TRBD2 (5 bases). The CDR3 spans 16 residues. The germline V and J ends were trimmed by 0 bases and 2 bases, with 11 bases remaining between them. Per the germline V gene, CDR1 is WNHNN and CDR2 is SYGVQD (reference sequence). In nucleotides, the CDR3 is TGCGCCAGCAGTGAGTCTCGGGGAGCAACCTACAATGAGCAGTTCTTC. Residues: CASSESRGATYNEQFF.

This clone was recorded once. The chain employs TRBV11-2 and TRBJ1-2; 9 nucleotides line up with TRBD1. The germline V gene encodes CDR1 SGHAT and CDR2 FQNNGV. Losses at the gene ends were 4 bases for V and 3 bases for J; bases not matched to a gene: 6. This CDR3 comprises 15 residues. Here the CDR3 reads CASSSPDRGDYGYTF. In DNA form, the CDR3 reads TGTGCCAGCAGCTCCCCGGACAGGGGAGACTATGGCTACACCTTC. Combining the CDR3 with reference TRBV11-2 and TRBJ1-2 gives the whole variable domain EAGVAQSPRYKIIEKRQSVAFWCNPISGHATLYWYQQILGQGPKLLIQFQNNGVVDDSQLPKDRFSAERLKGVDSTLKIQPAKLEDSAVYLCASSSPDRGDYGYTFGSGTRLTVV.

Concerning this clone: The missing conserved phenylalanine or tryptophan at the end of this CDR3 makes a read error likely. The DNA is left out, because the CDR3 cannot be placed on it with certainty; the CDR3 is given as TCRdb lists it. The chain recombines TRBV5-1 with TRBJ1-2. Per germline, CDR1 SGHRS and CDR2 YFSETQ. With termini counted, the CDR3 has 10 amino acids. The CDR3 loop is CASSLARPLC.

The CDR3 DNA sequence: TGCGCCAGCAGCCAAGATACAGGACTAGCTCGTGAGCAGTTCTTC. This gives the protein CASSQDTGLAREQFF. The chain uses TRBV4-3 and TRBJ2-1; 8 bases agree with TRBD2. The length of the CDR3 is 15 residues. Looked up from germline, CDR1 is LGHNA and CDR2 is YSLEER. V gave up 0 bases and J gave up 9 bases; unmatched junction bases: 7.

This chain uses TRBV5-6 with TRBJ1-1; 7 bases are a match to TRBD1. V was clipped by 0 bases and J by 4 bases; unmatched bases: 12. This CDR3 has 17 residues. Per germline, CDR1 SGHDT and CDR2 YYEEEE. In nucleotides, the CDR3 is TGTGCCAGCAGCTTGGCGGGGGCAGGGGGTGTGGGCACTGAAGCTTTCTTT. As protein: CASSLAGAGGVGTEAFF.

The chain joins TRBV5-6 to TRBJ1-2, with 8 bases aligning to TRBD1. Germline V lookup: CDR1 SGHDT, CDR2 YYEEEE. V lost 4 bases to trimming and J lost 9 bases; unmatched junction nucleotides: 5. The CDR3 contains 12 residues. The CDR3 region is CASSRTGRSYTF. DNA for the CDR3: TGTGCCAGCAGCCGGACAGGGAGGAGCTACACCTTC.

CDR3 sequence reads: CASSPVVQETQYF. For the CDR3, the DNA is TGTGCCAGCAGCCCGGTCGTACAAGAGACCCAGTACTTC. The chain is built from TRBV3-1 (or the pseudogene TRBV3-2) and TRBJ2-5; D remains unclear. Per germline, CDR1 LGHDT and CDR2 YNNKEL (reference sequence). V gave up 4 bases and J gave up 2 bases, with 8 bases separating them. The CDR3 runs 13 residues.

The chain recombines TRBV6-4 with TRBJ1-1; a possible D gene is TRBD1 (5 bases). This CDR3 is 13 amino acids long. Germline V gene lookup returns CDR1 MRHNA and CDR2 SNTAGT. The V end was cut by 6 bases, the J end by 6 bases, with 14 bases between. The CDR3 region has the DNA TGTGCCAGCAGGATGACAGATTCCGCTGAAGCTTTCTTT. This sequence encodes CASRMTDSAEAFF.

This clone has only one observation. V is TRBV10-1 and J is TRBJ2-4; 9 nucleotides match TRBD1. The length of the CDR3 is 14 residues. The V gene end was trimmed by 5 bases and the J gene end by 8 bases; junction bases not matched to a gene: 7. Germline values: CDR1 WNHNN, CDR2 SYGVQD (reference sequence). CDR3 in amino acids: CASSPGTGLDIQYF. The CDR3 nucleotides are TGCGCCAGCAGTCCCGGGACAGGGTTGGACATTCAGTACTTC.